The 8 T cell receptor beta chains given below trace back to one sample, sequenced in a study of T-cell memory formation after mild COVID-19. TCRdb itself ran the 5' RACE reads through MiXCR, one entry per CDR3 protein. Altogether about 560,000 distinct CDR3 sequences are present, about 20% being singletons, with the ten largest covering about 12%. The sequencing input was PBMCs or a T cell subset sorted from them (not recorded which). The source of these receptors is an adult woman who had mild COVID-19 (a few samples of this study predate the infection). Cell type and time point are not known.

This clonotype came up a few times. The chain employs TRBV5-1 and TRBJ1-4; D is possibly TRBD1 (5 bases). Germline assignment: CDR1 SGHRS and CDR2 YFSETQ. The V and J ends lost 5 bases and 7 bases respectively, with 21 bases between them. This CDR3 is 16 amino acids long. CDR3 loop: CASRQDGRRPGEKLFF. DNA for the CDR3: TGCGCCAGCAGACAGGACGGCCGTCGACCGGGTGAAAAACTGTTTTTT.

This clonotype was seen more than once but under ten times. The chain joins TRBV21-1 to TRBJ2-1; the table's TRBD1 call for D was not verified on the DNA. TRBV21-1 is a pseudogene locus. CDR3 length equals 14 residues. CDR3 DNA sequence: TGTGCCATCGAGTGGGGGGCGGGATACAATGAGCAGTTCTTC. This translates into CAIEWGAGYNEQFF.

The genes are TRBV12-3 or TRBV12-4 and TRBJ2-3; 8 positions agree with TRBD2. The CDR3 is 14 residues long. Trimming removed 3 bases from V and 6 bases from J; junction bases left unmatched: 5. In DNA form, the CDR3 reads TGTGCCAGCAGTTTCCGGGAGGGCCTTGATACGCAGTATTTT. Translation: CASSFREGLDTQYF.

The CDR3 here is CSARAPIGETQYF. CDR3 sequence (DNA): TGCAGTGCTCGAGCCCCCATCGGCGAGACCCAGTACTTC. The chain is built from TRBV20-1 and TRBJ2-5; D is uncertain. V lost 5 bases and J 5 bases, leaving 15 bases between the germline ends. CDR1 is DFQATT, CDR2 SNEGSKA, per germline (reference sequence). The CDR3 contains 13 residues.

There are a few counts of this clonotype. J is TRBJ2-2 and V is TRBV2; the D gene is possibly TRBD2 (6 bases). Germline lookup yields CDR1 SNHLY and CDR2 FYNNEI. V was cut by 6 bases and J by 2 bases, with 16 bases left in between. The CDR3 sequence is 16 residues long. CDR3: CASREGPWDNTGELFF. The CDR3 DNA sequence: TGTGCCAGCAGGGAGGGACCCTGGGACAACACCGGGGAGCTGTTTTTT.

This clonotype came up a few times. V and J are TRBV2 and TRBJ1-2; D remains ambiguous. Germline-derived CDR1 and CDR2 are SNHLY and FYNNEI. CDR3 length: 14 residues. V dropped 3 bases and J dropped 4 bases, with 12 bases sitting between them. This chain's CDR3 is CASSDRGTPYGYTF. The CDR3 DNA reads as TGTGCCAGCAGTGATCGGGGAACCCCCTATGGCTACACCTTC.

This clonotype was seen ten or more times. This chain joins TRBV5-4 and TRBJ2-3, with D unresolved. Trimming took off 0 bases at V and 1 base at J, with 9 bases between the two ends. Germline V gives CDR1 SGHNT, CDR2 YYREEE (reference sequence). This CDR3 is 15 amino acids long. This CDR3 is CASSLDMVGTDTQYF. The CDR3 DNA sequence: TGTGCCAGCAGCTTGGATATGGTGGGCACAGATACGCAGTATTTT.

The DNA of the CDR3 is TGCGCCAGCAGCTTGAACGGCTACTTCAATCAGCCCCAGCATTTT. Its translation: CASSLNGYFNQPQHF. The chain is built from TRBV5-1 and TRBJ1-5; D call uncertain. V shed 1 base and J shed 3 bases, with 11 bases lying between them. Germline assignment: CDR1 SGHRS and CDR2 YFSETQ. The CDR3 is 15 amino acids.